This TCR beta chain was identified in a study of CD8 T cells in Susac syndrome. Study overall: Blood was drawn from patients with Susac syndrome. At that point, they were therapy-naive, on corticosteroids, or on intravenous immunoglobulin alone.

RNA, at about 0.5 to 1 ug, was reverse transcribed with random hexamers. By means of immunoSEQ multiplex PCR, TCR beta CDR3 spanning 54 Vbeta and 13 Jbeta underwent amplification. TCRdb analysed the immunoSEQ multiplex PCR reads with MiXCR anew, one entry per CDR3 protein. In the table there are about 180,000 distinct CDR3 sequences, 85% to 95% of which are singletons. Negative magnetic isolation gave CD8+ and CD4+ cells; FACS enriched CD8+ TEMRA. Trimming removed 0 bases at V and 6 bases at J, with 13 bases between. The CDR3 length is 15 residues. Germline V CDR1 and CDR2: SGDLS, YYNGEE. The clonotype originates from a human donor with Susac syndrome. This chain links TRBV9 with TRBJ1-5, with D maybe TRBD1 (5 bases). Source material: CD4+ T cells from PBMCs. CDR3 coding DNA: TGTGCCAGCAGCGTAGGTTACAGGATCGGTCAGCCCCAGCATTTT. Residues: CASSVGYRIGQPQHF.